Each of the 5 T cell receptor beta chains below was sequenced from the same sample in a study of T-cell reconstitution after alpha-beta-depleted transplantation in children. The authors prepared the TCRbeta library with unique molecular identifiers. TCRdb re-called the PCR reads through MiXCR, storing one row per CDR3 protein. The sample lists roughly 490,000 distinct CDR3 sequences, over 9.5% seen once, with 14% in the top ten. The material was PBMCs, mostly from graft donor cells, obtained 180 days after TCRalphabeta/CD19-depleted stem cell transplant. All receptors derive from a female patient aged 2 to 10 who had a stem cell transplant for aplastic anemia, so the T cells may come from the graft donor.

CDR3 in amino acids: CASSYSIRDRGYEQYV. The CDR3 nucleotides read TGTGCCAGCAGTTACTCGATTCGAGACAGGGGGTACGAGCAGTACGTC. The chain has TRBV6-2 or TRBV6-3 and TRBJ2-7; 9 bases map to TRBD1. The CDR3 consists of 16 residues. Germline loops: CDR1 MNHEY, CDR2 SVGEGT. V was clipped by 0 bases and J by 4 bases; unmatched bases: 7.

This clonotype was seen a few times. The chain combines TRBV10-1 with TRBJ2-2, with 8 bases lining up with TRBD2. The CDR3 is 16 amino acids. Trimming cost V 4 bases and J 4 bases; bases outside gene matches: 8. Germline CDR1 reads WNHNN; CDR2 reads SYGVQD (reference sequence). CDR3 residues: CASSVSGRISTGELFF. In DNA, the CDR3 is TGCGCCAGCAGTGTCAGCGGGAGAATAAGCACCGGGGAGCTGTTTTTT.

CDR3 sequence reads: CSVEKVAGVLQETQYF. In nucleotides, the CDR3 is TGCAGCGTTGAAAAGGTAGCGGGAGTCCTACAAGAGACCCAGTACTTC. The chain combines TRBV29-1 with TRBJ2-5, with 9 bases identical to TRBD2. V lost 2 bases and J lost 2; bases outside the gene matches: 9. The CDR3 is made up of 16 amino acids. Germline CDR1 reads SQVTM; CDR2 reads ANQGSEA. Drawing the rest from reference TRBV29-1 and TRBJ2-5, the complete variable domain is SAVISQKPSRDICQRGTSLTIQCQVDSQVTMMFWYRQQPGQSLTLIATANQGSEATYESGFVIDKFPISRPNLTFSTLTVSNMSPEDSSIYLCSVEKVAGVLQETQYFGPGTRLLVL.

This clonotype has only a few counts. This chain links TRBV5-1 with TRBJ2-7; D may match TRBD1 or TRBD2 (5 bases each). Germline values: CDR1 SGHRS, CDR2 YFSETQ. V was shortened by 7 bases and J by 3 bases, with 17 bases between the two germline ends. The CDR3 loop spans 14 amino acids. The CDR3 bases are TGCGCCAGCGGAACCGGGACGGACTTCTACGAGCAGTACTTC. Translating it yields CASGTGTDFYEQYF.

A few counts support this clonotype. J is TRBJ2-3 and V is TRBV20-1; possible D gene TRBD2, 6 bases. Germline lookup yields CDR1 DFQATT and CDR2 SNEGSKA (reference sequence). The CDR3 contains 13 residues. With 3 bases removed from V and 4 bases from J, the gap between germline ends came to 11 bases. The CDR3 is CSASGRAPDTQYF. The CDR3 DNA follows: TGCAGTGCTAGCGGGAGAGCCCCAGATACGCAGTATTTT.